Below, one T cell receptor beta chain is given with its context. The sample is drawn from a study of blood T cells in healthy people across ages. The CDR3 runs to 11 residues. Germline lookup yields CDR1 SQVTM and CDR2 ANQGSEA. The V segment lost 5 bases and the J segment 13 bases; nucleotides outside the gene matches: 8. Using a J-beta primer mix together with a sample-barcoded 5' primer, a second PCR was run for roughly 7 to 11 cycles. In TCRdb, the 5' RACE reads were re-called with MiXCR into one record per CDR3 protein. Of around 1,700,000 distinct CDR3 sequences listed, approximately 28% are singletons.

The receptor comes from a woman younger than 45 in good health. This sequence joins TRBV29-1 and TRBJ2-1, with TRBD2 matching over 7 bases. Sequencing was carried out using blood. The CDR3 nucleotides are TGCAGCGTTTTGGGGGGGACTATACAGTTCTTC. It encodes CSVLGGTIQFF.